Each of the 14 T cell receptor beta chains below was sequenced from the same sample in a study of shared clonotypes between healthy human individuals. As defined, naive CD8 cells were CD45RO-negative and positively selected for CCR7, with terminally differentiated effector memory CD45RA+ cells excluded. Here immunoSEQ multiplex PCR was the method, and the copy in TCRdb shows in-frame clones only, minus some. The sample includes around 1.9 million clones, 90% to 95% of them seen just once. Sequencing was carried out using naive CD8+ T cells from PBMCs. These receptors all stem from a man aged 18 to 30 in good health. Some clones in this sample may be carry-over from other donors' samples.

The V gene is TRBV27, the J gene TRBJ1-5; 8 positions match TRBD1. CDR1 is MNHEY, CDR2 SMNVEV, per germline (reference sequence). The CDR3 is 13 amino acids. V dropped 6 bases and J dropped 7; count of bases not matched to a gene: 5. CDR3 DNA: TGTGCCAGCAGAGGACAGGGTATACAGCCCCAGCATTTT. Protein: CASRGQGIQPQHF.

The chain is built from TRBV27 and TRBJ2-2; TRBD2 matches 9 bases. Germline CDR1 is MNHEY and CDR2 is SMNVEV (reference sequence). Unmatched junction bases numbered 6, after V lost 8 bases and J lost 5 bases. The CDR3 runs to 14 residues. CDR3 amino acids: CASHSGRWTGELFF. In DNA form, the CDR3 reads TGTGCCAGCCATAGCGGGAGATGGACCGGGGAGCTGTTTTTT.

This sequence joins TRBV7-9 and TRBJ2-1, with TRBD2 identical over 13 bases. From germline, CDR1 is SEHNR and CDR2 FQNEAQ (reference sequence). After removal of 5 bases from V and 8 bases from J, the junction contained 6 bases not matched to a gene. The CDR3 is 15 amino acids. CDR3: CASSRRTSGGDEQFF. For the CDR3, the DNA is TGTGCCAGCAGCCGTCGGACTAGCGGGGGCGATGAGCAGTTCTTC. The variable domain in full, completed from reference TRBV7-9 and TRBJ2-1, reads DTGVSQNPRHKITKRGQNVTFRCDPISEHNRLYWYRQTLGQGPEFLTYFQNEAQLEKSRLLSDRFSAERPKGSFSTLEIQRTEQGDSAMYLCASSRRTSGGDEQFFGPGTRLTVL.

DNA of the CDR3: TGTGCCAGCAGTCGGGGGGCCGGCAATCAGCCCCAGCATTTT. Its translation is CASSRGAGNQPQHF. The chain combines TRBV27 with TRBJ1-5, with D perhaps TRBD1 (6 bases). The ends were cut back, 5 bases at V and 2 bases at J, with 10 bases in the middle. CDR3 length: 14 amino acids. Germline V CDR1 and CDR2: MNHEY, SMNVEV (reference sequence).

In regard to this clone: The same CDR3 arises from other DNA sequences in this sample as well. The chain couples TRBV5-1 to TRBJ2-1; 7 bases are shared with TRBD2. The CDR3 runs 13 residues. V gave up 4 bases and J gave up 7 bases; unmatched junction bases: 5. From germline, CDR1 is SGHRS and CDR2 YFSETQ. CDR3 protein: CASSLSGANEQFF. For the CDR3, the DNA is TGCGCCAGCAGCCTGAGCGGGGCAAATGAGCAGTTCTTC.

The chain carries TRBV9 and TRBJ2-7, with a weak D call TRBD2 (5 bases). Deletions cut 0 bases from V and 6 bases from J, with 13 bases between. Germline V gene sequence: CDR1 SGDLS, CDR2 YYNGEE. The CDR3 totals 14 residues. CDR3 in amino acids: CASSVGGNSPEQYF. The CDR3 DNA reads as TGTGCCAGCAGCGTAGGAGGGAACTCCCCCGAGCAGTACTTC.

This clone was seen only once. The same CDR3 is also encoded by other DNA sequences in this sample. This rearrangement joins TRBV7-6 to TRBJ2-7; TRBD1 agrees at 9 bases. CDR3 size: 12 residues. V dropped 6 bases and J dropped 6; count of bases not matched to a gene: 3. Germline loops: CDR1 SGHVS, CDR2 FNYEAQ. CDR3 sequence: CASRDRGGEQYF. The CDR3 DNA is TGTGCCAGCAGGGACAGGGGCGGCGAGCAGTACTTC.

This clone turned up a few times. The chain employs TRBV2 and TRBJ1-2; D may be TRBD1 (5 bases). Germline V gives CDR1 SNHLY, CDR2 FYNNEI. This CDR3 has 14 residues. V gave up 1 base and J gave up 6 bases, with 12 bases separating them. CDR3 coding DNA: TGTGCCAGCAGTGAAGTGCCAGGGAACGATGGCTACACCTTC. Translation: CASSEVPGNDGYTF.

CDR3 sequence reads: CASSVATTGMDYGYTF. CDR3 sequence (DNA): TGTGCCAGCAGCGTAGCAACGACAGGGATGGACTATGGCTACACCTTC. This sequence joins TRBV9 and TRBJ1-2, with 7 bases fitting TRBD1. With V trimmed by 0 bases and J by 3 bases, 8 bases remained unmatched. Germline loops: CDR1 SGDLS, CDR2 YYNGEE. The CDR3 covers 16 residues.

This clone has only a few counts. The rearrangement uses TRBV7-8 and TRBJ2-7; tentatively, D is TRBD1 (6 bases). Germline V lookup: CDR1 SGHVS, CDR2 FQNEAQ. V lost 1 base, J lost 0 bases, and 10 bases lay in between. CDR3 length equals 15 residues. CDR3 loop: CASSLDGDISYEQYF. CDR3 coding DNA: TGTGCCAGCAGCTTAGACGGGGACATCTCCTACGAGCAGTACTTC.

This chain uses TRBV19 with TRBJ2-1, with 12 nucleotides matching TRBD2. J gave up 8 bases and V 9 bases, and 5 bases lay outside the gene matches. Germline V CDR1 and CDR2: LNHDA, SQIVND (reference sequence). The CDR3 extends over 13 amino acids. The chain's CDR3 is CASRLAGEHEQFF. The CDR3 DNA is TGTGCCAGCAGACTAGCGGGAGAACATGAGCAGTTCTTC.

This chain connects TRBV5-1 to TRBJ2-7; D possibly uses TRBD1 or TRBD2 (5 bases each). Germline CDR1 SGHRS, CDR2 YFSETQ. This CDR3 is built from 16 residues. Trimming cost V 4 bases and J 2 bases, with 19 bases left between them. The DNA for the CDR3 is TGCGCCAGCAGCCATTCTTTGGGGACGGCACCCTACGAGCAGTACTTC. Its protein product is CASSHSLGTAPYEQYF.

V is TRBV5-5 and J is TRBJ2-7, with D uncertain. V was pared by 2 bases and J by 2 bases, with 14 bases between. The CDR3 is 15 amino acids. Germline CDR1 SGHKS, CDR2 YYEKEE (reference sequence). CDR3 bases: TGTGCCAGCAGCTTTGGCCCGGGCCCCACCTACGAGCAGTACTTC. It is translated as CASSFGPGPTYEQYF.

This chain uses TRBV4-1 with TRBJ2-7, with 8 nucleotides matching TRBD2. CDR3 length: 14 residues. Germline CDR1 reads MGHRA; CDR2 reads YSYEKL. V lost 3 bases, J lost 3 bases, and 4 bases stayed unmatched. The CDR3 nucleotides read TGCGCCAGCAGCCACGGGAGGGCCGGCTACGAGCAGTACTTC. Translated, it gives CASSHGRAGYEQYF.